Listed below are T cell receptor beta chains from one sample, sequenced in a study of T cells in Graves' hyperthyroidism and ophthalmopathy. TCRdb itself ran the multiplex PCR reads through MiXCR, one entry per CDR3 protein. The sample has approximately 700,000 distinct CDR3 sequences; 45% are singletons. Input material: peripheral blood or thyroid tissue (not recorded which). Every receptor here comes from an adult man with Graves' disease, either hyperthyroidism or ophthalmopathy (not recorded which). Each CDR3 is given with its conserved first and last residue. The D gene is left open where the match is weak. The listing skips clone size in some rows; elsewhere it reads once, few, many or a size class.

TRBV25-1	14	TRBJ1-1	TRBD1	.	CATIPGTGNTEAFF	TGTGCCACGATCCCCGGGACAGGTAACACTGAAGCTTTCTTT
TRBV20-1	11	TRBJ1-4	.	few	CSAPFNEKLFF	TGCAGTGCTCCCTTTAATGAAAAACTGTTTTTT
TRBV11-3	16	TRBJ2-2	.	few	CASSLAGAGNPGELFF	TGTGCCAGCAGCTTAGCCGGGGCAGGGAACCCCGGGGAGCTGTTTTTT
TRBV10-3	14	TRBJ1-3	TRBD1	.	CAAQGDSSGNTIYF	TGTGCCGCCCAGGGGGACAGCTCTGGAAACACCATATATTTT
TRBV5-1	13	TRBJ1-1	.	few	CASSLSMPGEAFF	TGCGCCAGCAGCTTGAGTATGCCTGGTGAAGCTTTCTTT
TRBV15	14	TRBJ2-6	.	few	CATSRDRGANVLTF	TGTGCCACCAGCAGAGATCGGGGGGCCAACGTCCTGACTTTC
TRBV6-5	14	TRBJ1-4	.	few	CASSSRGVNEKLFF	TGTGCCAGCAGTTCACGGGGGGTTAATGAAAAACTGTTTTTT
TRBV12-3/TRBV12-4	14	TRBJ2-5	.	few	CASSLAGAPETQYF	TGTGCCAGCAGTTTAGCGGGAGCCCCAGAGACCCAGTACTTC
TRBV24-1	13	TRBJ2-7	.	.	CAPIMDGSYEQYF	TGTGCTCCCATTATGGACGGCTCCTACGAGCAGTACTTC
TRBV12-3/TRBV12-4	15	TRBJ2-7	TRBD2	.	CASRTTSGTTYEQYF	TGTGCCAGCAGAACTACTAGCGGGACAACCTACGAGCAGTACTTC
TRBV7-4	14	TRBJ2-7	.	few	CASSSRVLGLEQYF	TGTGCCAGCAGCTCCAGGGTACTAGGGCTCGAGCAGTACTTC
TRBV29-1	9	TRBJ1-1	.	.	CSVRGIAFF	TGCAGCGTGCGGGGGATCGCTTTCTTT
TRBV9	15	TRBJ2-7	TRBD2	many	CASSRGLAGGGEQYF	TGTGCCAGCAGCCGCGGACTAGCGGGAGGTGGCGAGCAGTACTTC
TRBV20-1	14	TRBJ1-1	.	.	CSARTPGRNTEAFF	TGCAGTGCTAGGACCCCAGGAAGGAACACTGAAGCTTTCTTT
TRBV10-3	14	TRBJ1-2	TRBD1	.	CAISERQGHYGYTF	TGTGCCATCAGTGAGAGACAGGGGCACTATGGCTACACCTTC
TRBV7-8	18	TRBJ2-6	.	many	CASSLAVAFISGANVLTF	TGTGCCAGCAGCTTAGCGGTTGCTTTCATCTCTGGGGCCAACGTCCTGACTTTC
TRBV25-1	9	TRBJ1-1	.	.	CATGIGAFF	TGTGCCACAGGGATTGGGGCTTTCTTT
TRBV20-1	14	TRBJ2-5	.	few	CSARRDTSQETQYF	TGCAGTGCTAGGCGGGACACCTCGCAAGAGACCCAGTACTTC
TRBV7-9	15	TRBJ2-7	.	many	CASSFDEASTYEQYF	TGTGCCAGCAGCTTCGACGAGGCTAGTACGTACGAGCAGTACTTC
TRBV7-7	15	TRBJ2-5	TRBD1	many	CASSLAPGGQETQYF	TGTGCTAGCAGCTTAGCCCCAGGGGGCCAAGAGACCCAGTACTTC
TRBV7-9	13	TRBJ2-7	.	.	CASSGVISYEQYF	TGTGCCAGCAGCGGGGTCATCTCCTACGAGCAGTACTTC
TRBV24-1	11	TRBJ2-5	.	.	CATSSGETQYF	TGTGCCACCAGTTCAGGGGAGACCCAGTACTTC
TRBV2	11	TRBJ2-3	.	.	CASRATDTQYF	TGTGCCAGCAGAGCGACAGATACGCAGTATTTT
TRBV6-1	12	TRBJ1-1	.	few	CASSSNRAEAFF	TGTGCCAGCAGTTCCAACCGGGCCGAAGCTTTCTTT
TRBV20-1	15	TRBJ2-2	TRBD1	.	CSARGAGGTFGELFF	TGCAGTGCTAGAGGGGCAGGGGGCACATTCGGGGAGCTGTTTTTT
TRBV9	14	TRBJ1-1	.	.	CASSGLGENTEAFF	TGTGCCAGCAGCGGCTTGGGGGAGAACACTGAAGCTTTCTTT
TRBV19	14	TRBJ1-5	.	.	CASRSVGRNQPQHF	TGTGCCAGTAGGAGCGTGGGGCGGAATCAGCCCCAGCATTTT
TRBV2	15	TRBJ1-6	.	.	CASSVGQNYNSPLHF	TGTGCCAGCAGTGTAGGCCAAAACTATAATTCACCCCTCCACTTT
TRBV7-9	16	TRBJ2-7	.	.	CASSLGGPGASYEQYF	TGTGCCAGCAGCTTAGGAGGGCCAGGGGCGTCCTACGAGCAGTACTTC